This T cell receptor (beta chain) was observed in a study of brain T cells in children with intractable seizures. Study results and limitations: Pre-surgery blood may have been undersampled, hiding some clones. HCMV serostatus was not known, and viral specificity came from CDR3 similarity only.

Note on this clone: Its antigen is unknown.

The sequenced cases were selected for having the highest brain T cell transcript signatures. Pre-surgery treatment included at least one anti-epileptic drug. Clones were sequenced by immunoSEQ multiplex PCR, and TCRdb holds only the in-frame ones, with some missing. The table shows 80,000 or so clones, with about 93% occurring only once. This clonotype was sampled from a girl between 2 and 10 years old with Rasmussen encephalitis and intractable seizures. Here the sequenced sample was peripheral blood, taken at surgery.

CDR3 DNA: TGCGCCAGCAGCCCCGGACTAGCGGGAGTCGGGGAGACCCAGTACTTC. Translation gives CASSPGLAGVGETQYF. The chain has TRBV5-1 and TRBJ2-5; TRBD2 matches at 13 bases. The CDR3 covers 16 residues. Germline CDR1 reads SGHRS; CDR2 reads YFSETQ. V lost 4 bases and J lost 5; bases outside the gene matches: 8.